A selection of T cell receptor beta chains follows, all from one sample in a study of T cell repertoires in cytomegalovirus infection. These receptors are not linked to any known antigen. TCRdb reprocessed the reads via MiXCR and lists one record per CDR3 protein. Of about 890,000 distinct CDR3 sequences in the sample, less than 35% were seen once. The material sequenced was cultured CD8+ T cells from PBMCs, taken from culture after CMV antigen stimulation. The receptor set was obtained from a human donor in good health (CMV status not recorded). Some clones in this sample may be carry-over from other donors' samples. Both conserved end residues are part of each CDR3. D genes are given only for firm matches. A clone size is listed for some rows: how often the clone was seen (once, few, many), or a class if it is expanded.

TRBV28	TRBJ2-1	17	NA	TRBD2	TGTGCCAGCAGTTTGGGACCTAGCGGTGGAGGATACAATGAGCAGTTCTTC	CASSLGPSGGGYNEQFF
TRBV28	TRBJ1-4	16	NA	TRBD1	TGTGCCAGCAGCCAACGGGGGACAGCAACTAATGAAAAACTGTTTTTT	CASSQRGTATNEKLFF
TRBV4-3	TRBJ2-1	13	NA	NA	TGCGCCAGCAGCCAAGATGGGAACAGCGAGCAGTTCTTC	CASSQDGNSEQFF
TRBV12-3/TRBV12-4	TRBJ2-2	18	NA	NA	TGTGCCAGCAGTTTTTTGGTCGAGGGGCGAATGAACACCGGGGAGCTGTTTTTT	CASSFLVEGRMNTGELFF
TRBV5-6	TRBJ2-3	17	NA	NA	TGTGCCAGCGGCCCCCCGAACAGGGCCAAATCGCAGGATACGCAGTATTTT	CASGPPNRAKSQDTQYF
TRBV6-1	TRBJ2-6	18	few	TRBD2	TGTGCCAGCAGTGATAGACTAGCGGTCTACTCTGGGGCCAACGTCCTGACTTTC	CASSDRLAVYSGANVLTF
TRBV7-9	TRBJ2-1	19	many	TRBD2	TGTGCCAGCAGCTTAGCGGGGACTAGCGGGGAGGGTTCCTACAATGAGCAGTTCTTC	CASSLAGTSGEGSYNEQFF
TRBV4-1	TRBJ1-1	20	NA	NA	TGCGCCAGCAGTCCAAGTCGTATCGGGCGGGGGTGGGAGAAGAACACTGAAGCTTTCTTT	CASSPSRIGRGWEKNTEAFF
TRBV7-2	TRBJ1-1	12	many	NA	TGTGCCAGCAGCCCCGGGAGCACTGAAGCTTTCTTT	CASSPGSTEAFF
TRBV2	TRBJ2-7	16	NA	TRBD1	TGTGCCAGCAGGATTCGGAATTCAGGGGGATTCTACGAGCAGTACTTC	CASRIRNSGGFYEQYF
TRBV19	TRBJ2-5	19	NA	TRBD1	TGTGCCAGTAGTATAGATCGGACAGGGGACCGACCCATCCAAGAGACCCAGTACTTC	CASSIDRTGDRPIQETQYF
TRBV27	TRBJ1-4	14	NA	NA	TGTGCCAGCAGTTTACTTTTCTTAGGGGAAAAACTGTTTTTT	CASSLLFLGEKLFF
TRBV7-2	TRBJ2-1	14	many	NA	TGTGCCAGCAGCTTAGAAGTGCCCCGGGATGAGCAGTTCTTC	CASSLEVPRDEQFF
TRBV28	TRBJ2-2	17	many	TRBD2	TGTGCCAGCAGTTTACCGGGACTAGCGGGGATCGCCGGGGAGCTGTTTTTT	CASSLPGLAGIAGELFF
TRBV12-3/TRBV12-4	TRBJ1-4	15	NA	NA	TGTGCCAGCAGTCCCCTGGGGGGAACTAATGAAAAACTGTTTTTT	CASSPLGGTNEKLFF
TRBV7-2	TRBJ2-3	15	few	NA	TGTGCCAGCAGCACTTCCGGAGGGGCTACAGATACGCAGTATTTT	CASSTSGGATDTQYF
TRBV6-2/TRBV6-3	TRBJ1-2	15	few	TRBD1	TGTGCCAGCAGCTCGCACATGACAGGGGAGATTGGCTACACCTTC	CASSSHMTGEIGYTF
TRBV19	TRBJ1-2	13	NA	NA	TGTGCCAGTAGTGGACCGCCCCGTTATGGCTACACCTTC	CASSGPPRYGYTF
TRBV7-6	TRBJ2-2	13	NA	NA	TGTGCCAGCAGTCCCGTAGGGGTCGGGGAGCTGTTTTTT	CASSPVGVGELFF
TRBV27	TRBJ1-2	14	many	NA	TGTGCCAGCAGCTCGGGTGGCAGGGGCTATGGCTACACCTTC	CASSSGGRGYGYTF
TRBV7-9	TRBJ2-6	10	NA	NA	TGTGCCAGCAGCTCCGGGGTCCTGACTTTC	CASSSGVLTF
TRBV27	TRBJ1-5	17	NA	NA	TGTGCCAGCAGGCCGACCTGGGGGGGGGATAGCAATCAGCCCCAGCATTTT	CASRPTWGGDSNQPQHF
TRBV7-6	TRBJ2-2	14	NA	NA	TGTGCCAGCAGCTCCGACGGGGGCCCCGGGGAGCTGTTTTTT	CASSSDGGPGELFF
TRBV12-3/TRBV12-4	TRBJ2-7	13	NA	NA	TGTGCCAGCAGTTTACGACACAGCAACGAGCAGTACTTC	CASSLRHSNEQYF
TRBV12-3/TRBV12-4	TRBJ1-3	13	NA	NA	TGTGTCAGCAGTGCCCACTCTGGAAACACCATATATTTT	CVSSAHSGNTIYF
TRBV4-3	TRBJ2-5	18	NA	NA	TGCGCCAGCAGCCAAGATTGGTCTTCTCAATTTGTGGTGGAGACCCAGTACTTC	CASSQDWSSQFVVETQYF
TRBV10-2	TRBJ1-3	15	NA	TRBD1	TGCGCCAGCTGGGACAGCCCGGCCTCTGGAAACACCATATATTTT	CASWDSPASGNTIYF
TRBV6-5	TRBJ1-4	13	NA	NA	TGTGCCAGCAGTTACTCGGGGGGTCTGGGTTTGTTTTTT	CASSYSGGLGLFF
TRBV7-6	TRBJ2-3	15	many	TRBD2	TGTGCCAGCACTCTGGGCGGGGGGTTCACAGATACGCAGTATTTT	CASTLGGGFTDTQYF
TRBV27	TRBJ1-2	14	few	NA	TGTGCCAGCACCCAACTCGGGGGGAGCTATGGCTACACCTTC	CASTQLGGSYGYTF
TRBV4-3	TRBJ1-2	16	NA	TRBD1	TGCGCCAGCAGCCAAGATGGACAGGGGAGGGGCTATGGCTACACCTTC	CASSQDGQGRGYGYTF
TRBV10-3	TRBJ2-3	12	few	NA	TGTGCCATCAGTGAGTCAGCAGATACGCAGTATTTT	CAISESADTQYF
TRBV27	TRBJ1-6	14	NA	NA	TGTGCCAGCAGTTTAGTGGGGCGTAATTCACCCCTCCACTTT	CASSLVGRNSPLHF
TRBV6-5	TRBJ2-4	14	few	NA	TGTGCCAGCAGTTACGAAGCAGGATCGGACATTCAGTACTTC	CASSYEAGSDIQYF
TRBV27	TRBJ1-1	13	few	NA	TGTGCCAGCAGTTCGACAGTTCGAACTGAAGCTTTCTTT	CASSSTVRTEAFF
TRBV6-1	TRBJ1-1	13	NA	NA	TGTGCCAGCAGTTACCCGGTATTGGCAGGAGCTTTCTTT	CASSYPVLAGAFF
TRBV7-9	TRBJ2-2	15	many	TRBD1	TGTGCCAGCAGCCACCGGGACAGCAACACCGGGGAGCTGTTTTTT	CASSHRDSNTGELFF
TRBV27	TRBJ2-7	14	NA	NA	TGTGCCAGCAGTCCGGGACACGAGTCCTACGAGCAGTACTTC	CASSPGHESYEQYF
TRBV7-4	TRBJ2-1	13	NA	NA	TGTGCCAACACCTCATACGGAGGGAATGAGCAGTTCTTC	CANTSYGGNEQFF
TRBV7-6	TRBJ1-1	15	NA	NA	TGTGCCAGCAGCTTAGCTGAGGCACAGAGGACTGAAGCTTTCTTT	CASSLAEAQRTEAFF
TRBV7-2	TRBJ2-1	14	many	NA	TGTGCCAGCAGCTTCCCTGGACCCAAGAATGAGCAGTTCTTC	CASSFPGPKNEQFF
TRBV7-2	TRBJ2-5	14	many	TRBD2	TGTGCCAGCAGCTCCAAGCGGGGGGAGGAGACCCAGTACTTC	CASSSKRGEETQYF
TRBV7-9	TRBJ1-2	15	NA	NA	TGTGCCAGCAGCCCATCCTTCGGAGGATTCTATGGCTACACCTTC	CASSPSFGGFYGYTF
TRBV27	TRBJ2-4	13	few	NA	TGTGCCAGCAGTAGGGGAGCCAAAAACATTCAGTACTTC	CASSRGAKNIQYF
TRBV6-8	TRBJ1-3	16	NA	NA	TGTGCCAGCTCCCCCGGAAGGCGCACCTCTGGAAACACCATATATTTT	CASSPGRRTSGNTIYF
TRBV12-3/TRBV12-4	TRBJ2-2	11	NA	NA	TGTGCCAGCAGGGAGGGCGGGGAGCTGTTTTTT	CASREGGELFF
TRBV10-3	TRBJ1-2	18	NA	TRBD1	TGTGCCACCTGGCTAGGACCAAATGACAGGGGGAGGGCCTATGGCTACACCTTC	CATWLGPNDRGRAYGYTF
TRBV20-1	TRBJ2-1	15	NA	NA	TGCAGTGCTAGGGACCCGGGGGCCCAATACAATGAGCAGTTCTTC	CSARDPGAQYNEQFF
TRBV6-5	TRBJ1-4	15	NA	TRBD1	TGTGCCAGCAGTTACTCCTTTCAGGGGGCTGAAAAACTGTTTTTT	CASSYSFQGAEKLFF
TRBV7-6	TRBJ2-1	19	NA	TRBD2	TGTGCCAGCAGCCCGGGACTAGCGGGGGGTCCGAGCTCCTACAATGAGCAGTTCTTC	CASSPGLAGGPSSYNEQFF